This is a list of T cell receptor beta chains from one sample in a study of T-cell memory formation after mild COVID-19. TCRdb reprocessed the 5' RACE reads via MiXCR and lists one record per CDR3 protein. The repertoire holds under 200,000 distinct CDR3 sequences, with roughly 28% as singletons. What was sequenced was PBMCs or a T cell subset sorted from them (not recorded which). The receptors here all came from an adult woman who had mild COVID-19 (a few samples of this study predate the infection). Cell type and time point are not known. The CDR3 runs from the conserved cysteine through the conserved F or W. The order of the fields is V gene, D gene, clone size, CDR3 length, J gene, CDR3 protein. The D gene is left open where the match is weak. Clone size appears in some rows only: once, few, many, or a class for an expanded clone.

v_call: TRBV7-3; d_call: NA; clone_size: NA; cdr3_length: 15; j_call: TRBJ2-2; cdr3_aa: CASSLGSLGTGELFF
v_call: TRBV6-5; d_call: TRBD2; clone_size: NA; cdr3_length: 15; j_call: TRBJ2-5; cdr3_aa: CASSSDAASGGPQYF
v_call: TRBV24-1; d_call: TRBD1; clone_size: NA; cdr3_length: 14; j_call: TRBJ2-3; cdr3_aa: CATSGTGTQDTQYF
v_call: TRBV12-3/TRBV12-4; d_call: TRBD1; clone_size: few; cdr3_length: 15; j_call: TRBJ2-2; cdr3_aa: CASSLQGGSAGELFF
v_call: TRBV12-3/TRBV12-4; d_call: NA; clone_size: NA; cdr3_length: 13; j_call: TRBJ1-2; cdr3_aa: CASSTGQNYGYTF
v_call: TRBV6-5; d_call: NA; clone_size: NA; cdr3_length: 15; j_call: TRBJ2-1; cdr3_aa: CASSPVLASHNEQFF
v_call: TRBV15; d_call: NA; clone_size: NA; cdr3_length: 13; j_call: TRBJ2-7; cdr3_aa: CATSRSLGYEQYF
v_call: TRBV5-1; d_call: NA; clone_size: few; cdr3_length: 15; j_call: TRBJ2-5; cdr3_aa: CASSLALVGPETQYF
v_call: TRBV7-2; d_call: TRBD2; clone_size: few; cdr3_length: 15; j_call: TRBJ2-7; cdr3_aa: CASSFGLAVSYEQYF
v_call: TRBV20-1; d_call: TRBD1; clone_size: NA; cdr3_length: 15; j_call: TRBJ2-1; cdr3_aa: CSVINRQGSYNEQFF
v_call: TRBV7-9; d_call: NA; clone_size: few; cdr3_length: 14; j_call: TRBJ2-2; cdr3_aa: CASSPSRSTGELFF
v_call: TRBV24-1; d_call: NA; clone_size: many; cdr3_length: 12; j_call: TRBJ2-3; cdr3_aa: CAPGTYTDTQYF
v_call: TRBV12-3/TRBV12-4; d_call: NA; clone_size: once; cdr3_length: 16; j_call: TRBJ2-5; cdr3_aa: CASSLGGQGKVGTQYF
v_call: TRBV10-3; d_call: TRBD2; clone_size: NA; cdr3_length: 17; j_call: TRBJ2-7; cdr3_aa: CAISESTSGGAKYEQYF
v_call: TRBV7-8; d_call: TRBD2; clone_size: NA; cdr3_length: 15; j_call: TRBJ2-1; cdr3_aa: CASSLRRGREGEQFF
v_call: TRBV2; d_call: NA; clone_size: NA; cdr3_length: 15; j_call: TRBJ2-2; cdr3_aa: CASSGVVVGTGELFF
v_call: TRBV9; d_call: TRBD1; clone_size: few; cdr3_length: 16; j_call: TRBJ2-1; cdr3_aa: CASSVSAGGARYEQFF
v_call: TRBV24-1; d_call: TRBD1; clone_size: NA; cdr3_length: 18; j_call: TRBJ2-6; cdr3_aa: CATSDSGQGNTGANVLTF
v_call: TRBV12-3/TRBV12-4; d_call: NA; clone_size: NA; cdr3_length: 15; j_call: TRBJ2-7; cdr3_aa: CASSLVGGPSYEQYF
v_call: TRBV3-1; d_call: NA; clone_size: few; cdr3_length: 13; j_call: TRBJ1-1; cdr3_aa: CASSQVRRAEAFF
v_call: TRBV5-1; d_call: NA; clone_size: NA; cdr3_length: 12; j_call: TRBJ1-2; cdr3_aa: CASSSLGDGYTF
v_call: TRBV9; d_call: TRBD2; clone_size: once; cdr3_length: 18; j_call: TRBJ2-1; cdr3_aa: CASSVDPGLAGAYNEQFF
v_call: TRBV20-1; d_call: TRBD2; clone_size: NA; cdr3_length: 15; j_call: TRBJ2-7; cdr3_aa: CSARSRLAGAEPLNF
v_call: TRBV7-3; d_call: NA; clone_size: few; cdr3_length: 15; j_call: TRBJ2-5; cdr3_aa: CASSLLGASQETQYF
v_call: TRBV7-9; d_call: NA; clone_size: NA; cdr3_length: 13; j_call: TRBJ1-2; cdr3_aa: CASSPTLRDGYTF
v_call: TRBV4-1; d_call: NA; clone_size: few; cdr3_length: 18; j_call: TRBJ1-2; cdr3_aa: CASSQLRLPLGETYGYTF
v_call: TRBV5-1; d_call: NA; clone_size: NA; cdr3_length: 14; j_call: TRBJ1-5; cdr3_aa: CASSTGDGNQPQHF
v_call: TRBV7-9; d_call: TRBD2; clone_size: NA; cdr3_length: 16; j_call: TRBJ2-7; cdr3_aa: CASSSLAGVTPYEQYF
v_call: TRBV5-5; d_call: NA; clone_size: few; cdr3_length: 16; j_call: TRBJ2-1; cdr3_aa: CASRPRDSGNYNEQFF
v_call: TRBV7-9; d_call: NA; clone_size: NA; cdr3_length: 15; j_call: TRBJ2-7; cdr3_aa: CASSLGGTSGREQYF
v_call: TRBV7-9; d_call: NA; clone_size: NA; cdr3_length: 13; j_call: TRBJ2-1; cdr3_aa: CASSPDNYNEQFF
v_call: TRBV11-2; d_call: TRBD1; clone_size: NA; cdr3_length: 16; j_call: TRBJ1-2; cdr3_aa: CASSLTPGGVNYGYTF
v_call: TRBV5-1; d_call: NA; clone_size: NA; cdr3_length: 14; j_call: TRBJ2-1; cdr3_aa: CASSLWRTNNEQFF
v_call: TRBV12-3/TRBV12-4; d_call: TRBD2; clone_size: few; cdr3_length: 15; j_call: TRBJ2-1; cdr3_aa: CASSLRTSEYNEQFF